This T cell receptor beta chain was found in a study of blood T cell repertoires in COVID-19. Background on the study: PBMCs, B-cell-depleted T cells, or T cells were the source of the cDNA or gDNA that made up the material.

The participants were between about 18 and 95 years old and came from roughly 24 US areas. In assigning cohorts, the study relied on participant-reported clinical history. Original data processing: Scientists estimated how many nucleated cells there were by amplifying reference gene primers. Sequencing was performed with immunoSEQ multiplex PCR; in TCRdb, only in-frame clones are kept and a portion is missing. The V and J calls and clone size come from that table; D and trimming were worked out from the DNA. The table lists hundreds of thousands of clones, around nine tenths of them singletons, with approximately 4.7% in the top ten. The CDR3 totals 13 residues. V dropped 5 bases and J dropped 3; count of bases not matched to a gene: 3. The germline gives CDR1 SGDLS, CDR2 YYNGEE.

The chain joins TRBV9 to TRBJ1-1, with TRBD1 matching 8 bases. The clonotype originates from a man aged 55 to 70 who had recovered from COVID-19. Sequencing was performed on PBMCs or T cells enriched from blood (not recorded which). The CDR3 reads CASSLQGDTEAFF. The CDR3 bases are TGTGCCAGCAGTCTACAGGGGGACACTGAAGCTTTCTTT.